This TCR beta chain was captured by sequencing in a study of T cells in localized non-small cell lung cancer. Note on this clone: The antigen remains unidentified.

Produced via immunoSEQ multiplex PCR; TCRdb's table is partial and in-frame only. The table lists some 64,000 clones, 81% of them singletons. Study-wide findings and caveats: Among blood samples, higher T cell density accompanied longer overall survival. Uninvolved neighboring lung showed the greatest T cell clonality, exceeding tumor. Out of the top 100 tumor clones, a median roughly 58 were seen in adjacent lung. Heterogeneity remains possible because sequencing was limited to only one tumor region.

This CDR3 is built from 16 residues. Trimming took off 0 bases at V and 0 bases at J, with 8 bases between the two ends. CDR1 and CDR2 (germline): SNHLY, FYNNEI. Sequencing used PBMCs, obtained before any cancer treatment. This chain links TRBV2 with TRBJ2-2; D is undetermined. This receptor was obtained from a man between 40 and 69 years old with stage II lung adenocarcinoma. CDR3 nucleotides: TGTGCCAGCAGTGAAGCCCGGTCCGCGAACACCGGGGAGCTGTTTTTT. Protein product: CASSEARSANTGELFF. Looking up the rest from reference TRBV2 and TRBJ2-2 gives the full variable domain: EPEVTQTPSHQVTQMGQEVILRCVPISNHLYFYWYRQILGQKVEFLVSFYNNEISEKSEIFDDQFSVERPDGSNFTLKIRSTKLEDSAMYFCASSEARSANTGELFFGEGSRLTVL.